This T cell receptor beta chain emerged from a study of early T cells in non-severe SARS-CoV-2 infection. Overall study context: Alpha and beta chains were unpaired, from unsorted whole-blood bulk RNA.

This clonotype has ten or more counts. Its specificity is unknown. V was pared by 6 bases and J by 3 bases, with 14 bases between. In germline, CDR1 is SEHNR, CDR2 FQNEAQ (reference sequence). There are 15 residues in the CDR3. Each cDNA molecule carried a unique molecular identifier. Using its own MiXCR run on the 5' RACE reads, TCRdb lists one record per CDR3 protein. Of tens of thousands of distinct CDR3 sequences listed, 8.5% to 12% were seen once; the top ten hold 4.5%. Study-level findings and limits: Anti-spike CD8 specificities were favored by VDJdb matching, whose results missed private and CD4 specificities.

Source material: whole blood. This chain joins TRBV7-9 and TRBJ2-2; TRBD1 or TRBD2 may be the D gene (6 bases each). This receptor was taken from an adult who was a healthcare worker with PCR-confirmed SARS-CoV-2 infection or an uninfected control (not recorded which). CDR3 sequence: CASSRWGADTGELFF. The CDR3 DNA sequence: TGTGCCAGCAGTCGTTGGGGGGCTGACACCGGGGAGCTGTTTTTT.